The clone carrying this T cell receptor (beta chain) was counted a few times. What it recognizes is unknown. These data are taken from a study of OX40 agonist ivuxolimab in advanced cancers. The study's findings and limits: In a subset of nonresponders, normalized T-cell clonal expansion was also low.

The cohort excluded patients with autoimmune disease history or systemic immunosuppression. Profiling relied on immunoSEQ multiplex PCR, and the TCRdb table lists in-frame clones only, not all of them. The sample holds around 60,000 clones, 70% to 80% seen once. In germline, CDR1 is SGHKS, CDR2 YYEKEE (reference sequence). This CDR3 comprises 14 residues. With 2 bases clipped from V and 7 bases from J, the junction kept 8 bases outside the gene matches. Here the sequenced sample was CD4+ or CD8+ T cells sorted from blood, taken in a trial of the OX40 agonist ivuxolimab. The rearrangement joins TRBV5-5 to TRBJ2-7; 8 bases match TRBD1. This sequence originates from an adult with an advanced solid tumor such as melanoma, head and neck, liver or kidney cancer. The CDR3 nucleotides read TGTGCCAGCAGCTTCACAGGGGGAGTGGGTGAGCAGTACTTC. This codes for CASSFTGGVGEQYF.